Listed below are T cell receptor beta chains from one sample, sequenced in a study of preoperative IRX-2 immunotherapy in early breast cancer. This table comes from immunoSEQ multiplex PCR, and its TCRdb copy is limited to in-frame clones, with some not included. Of approximately 38,000 clones detected, approximately 80% appear once; the ten largest clones hold approximately 1.5%. Sample: lymph node tissue, taken after IRX-2 immunotherapy. Receptors originate from a human donor with breast cancer. CDR3s include the opening cysteine and the closing phenylalanine or tryptophan. Fields, in order: clone size, D gene, J gene, V gene, CDR3 DNA, CDR3 protein. A D gene is named only where the DNA matches it firmly. Clone size appears in some rows only: once, few, many, or a class for an expanded clone.

- - TRBJ1-5 TRBV19 TGTGCCATCGGGACTGAGAAGGGTCAGCCCCAGCATTTT CAIGTEKGQPQHF
- - TRBJ1-1 TRBV11-3 TGTGCCAGCAGCCGCATGGTGTGGGAGAACACTGAAGCTTTCTTT CASSRMVWENTEAFF
- - TRBJ2-4 TRBV11-3 TGTGCCAGCAGCTCGACCCGCAACTGGGGCAAAAACATTCAGTACTTC CASSSTRNWGKNIQYF
- TRBD1 TRBJ1-1 TRBV28 TGTGCCAGCAGGACAGGGGGGCTGACTGAAGCTTTCTTT CASRTGGLTEAFF
few - TRBJ1-1 TRBV6-8 TGTGCCAGCAGTTACCGTACGAACACTGAAGCTTTCTTT CASSYRTNTEAFF
- - TRBJ1-1 TRBV6-8 TGTGCCAGCAGTGAGCAGCAATGGACTGAAGCTTTCTTT CASSEQQWTEAFF
- - TRBJ2-4 TRBV19 TGTGCCAGTAGCTTCCGTTCAGGAGCCAAAAACATTCAGTACTTC CASSFRSGAKNIQYF
- - TRBJ1-5 TRBV6-8 TGTGCCAGCAGTCGACAAGGGGGCAATCAGCCCCAGCATTTT CASSRQGGNQPQHF
- - TRBJ1-5 TRBV6-8 TGTGCCAGCAGTTACTCGCGGCCCCCGAATAGCAATCAGCCCCAGCATTTT CASSYSRPPNSNQPQHF
- - TRBJ1-1 TRBV19 TGTGCCAGTAGTATACTTACTGAAGCTTTCTTT CASSILTEAFF
few - TRBJ1-2 TRBV6-8 TGTGCCAGCAGTTATACAGTAGACTATGGCTACACCTTC CASSYTVDYGYTF
- TRBD1 TRBJ1-1 TRBV18 TGTGCCAGCTCACTCGACAGGGGGTCTGAAGCTTTCTTT CASSLDRGSEAFF
- - TRBJ2-1 TRBV7-1 TGTGCCAGCAGCCCCGGGCCAGGGCCTTACAATGAGCAGTTCTTC CASSPGPGPYNEQFF
once - TRBJ1-6 TRBV11-3 TGTGCCAGCAGCCGGGACTTTCTAAATTCACCCCTCCACTTT CASSRDFLNSPLHF
- TRBD1 TRBJ2-2 TRBV25-1 TGTGCCAGCACCGGACAGGGGGGACCCACCGGGGAGCTGTTTTTT CASTGQGGPTGELFF
- TRBD1 TRBJ1-3 TRBV11-3 TGTGCCAGCAGCTTGGGGAGGGGGCTCTCCTTCTCTGGAAACACCATATATTTT CASSLGRGLSFSGNTIYF
- - TRBJ1-5 TRBV19 TGTGCCAGTAGTTGGAACAGGGAGGAGCCCCAGCATTTT CASSWNREEPQHF
- TRBD1 TRBJ1-2 TRBV6-8 TGTGCCAGCAGTTACTCGATCGACAGGGGTGGCTATGGCTACACCTTC CASSYSIDRGGYGYTF
- - TRBJ1-6 TRBV7-5 TGTGCCAGCAGCCTAGCTTCTGAGAATTCACCCCTCCACTTT CASSLASENSPLHF
- TRBD1 TRBJ2-7 TRBV28 TGTGCCAGCAGTCCGGGACAGGGTACCTACGAGCAGTACTTC CASSPGQGTYEQYF
once - TRBJ2-1 TRBV1 TGCGCCAGCAGCCAGAACACAGATTACAATGAGCAGTTCTTC CASSQNTDYNEQFF
- - TRBJ1-1 TRBV18 TGTGCCAGCTCACCAGGCCCAGGCCCAAACACTGAAGCTTTCTTT CASSPGPGPNTEAFF